Listed below are T cell receptor beta chains from one sample, sequenced in a study of OX40 agonist ivuxolimab in advanced cancers. Profiling relied on immunoSEQ multiplex PCR, and the TCRdb table lists in-frame clones only, not all of them. Here the sample spans fewer than 20,000 clones, about three quarters being singletons. The sequenced sample was CD4+ or CD8+ T cells sorted from blood, obtained in a trial of the OX40 agonist ivuxolimab. The receptors originated from an adult with an advanced solid tumor such as melanoma, head and neck, liver or kidney cancer. Both conserved end residues are part of each CDR3. A D gene is named only where the DNA matches it firmly. The size entry is marked missing in some rows and otherwise reads once, few, many or a size class.

>TRBJ1-5|-|TRBD1|16|TRBV4-2
CASSLGQGKGNQPQHF
TGTGCCAGCAGCCTAGGACAGGGGAAAGGCAATCAGCCCCAGCATTTT
>TRBJ1-6|few|-|14|TRBV4-3
CASSQDGGGSPLHF
TGCGCCAGCAGCCAAGATGGGGGAGGTTCACCCCTCCACTTT
>TRBJ1-1|-|-|14|TRBV9
CASSVGVLNTEAFF
TGTGCCAGCAGCGTAGGGGTGTTGAACACTGAAGCTTTCTTT
>TRBJ1-2|-|-|14|TRBV5-1
CASSEGSSAYGYTF
TGCGCCAGTAGCGAGGGCAGTTCGGCTTATGGCTACACCTTC
>TRBJ2-6|-|-|15|TRBV27
CASSLGGAGANVLTF
TGTGCCAGCAGCCTGGGGGGAGCTGGGGCCAACGTCCTGACTTTC
>TRBJ2-7|once|-|12|TRBV19
CASSPGEYEQYF
TGTGCCAGTAGTCCGGGGGAGTACGAGCAGTACTTC
>TRBJ2-7|-|-|13|TRBV2
CASSGHGSYEQYF
TGTGCCAGCAGTGGACATGGCTCCTACGAGCAGTACTTC
>TRBJ2-1|-|-|16|TRBV4-3
CASSQDRGPSYNEQFF
TGCGCCAGCAGCCAAGATAGGGGCCCCTCCTACAATGAGCAGTTCTTC
>TRBJ2-5|-|-|14|TRBV13
CASSLNRYQETQYF
TGTGCCAGCAGCTTAAATCGGTACCAAGAGACCCAGTACTTC
>TRBJ1-4|once|-|14|TRBV27
CASRPGGWGEKLFF
TGTGCCAGCAGACCTGGGGGGTGGGGTGAAAAACTGTTTTTT
>TRBJ2-1|once|-|11|TRBV5-1
CASKYTGEQFF
TGCGCCAGCAAATACACGGGTGAGCAGTTCTTC
>TRBJ2-7|-|TRBD1|14|TRBV27
CASSLGTATYEQYF
TGTGCCAGCAGTCTCGGGACAGCGACCTACGAGCAGTACTTC
>TRBJ1-5|-|-|16|TRBV19
CASSISAGYSNQPQHF
TGTGCCAGTAGTATATCGGCAGGGTATAGCAATCAGCCCCAGCATTTT
>TRBJ2-1|-|-|12|TRBV11-2
CASSLGLTKQFF
TGTGCCAGCAGCTTAGGTCTGACTAAGCAGTTCTTC
>TRBJ2-5|once|TRBD1|17|TRBV4-3
CASSPSDRGYGDVTQYF
TGCGCCAGCAGCCCGTCGGACAGGGGGTACGGTGATGTGACCCAGTACTTC
>TRBJ2-7|-|-|13|TRBV5-6
CASSLWGSYEQYF
TGTGCCAGCAGCTTGTGGGGATCCTACGAGCAGTACTTC
>TRBJ1-5|-|-|16|TRBV4-1
CASSQGVEARGATQHF
TGCGCCAGCAGCCAAGGGGTCGAGGCCAGGGGAGCCACCCAGCATTTT
>TRBJ2-4|-|-|14|TRBV5-4
CASTPGTEKNIQYF
TGTGCCAGCACGCCCGGAACAGAGAAAAACATTCAGTACTTC
>TRBJ2-7|-|-|13|TRBV6-6
CASSKTVYYEQYF
TGTGCCAGCAGTAAGACAGTATACTACGAGCAGTACTTC
>TRBJ2-7|-|-|11|TRBV6-9
CASSTALEQYF
TGTGCCAGCAGTACAGCGCTAGAGCAGTACTTC
>TRBJ2-1|-|-|14|TRBV4-1
CASSQEGTFNEQFF
TGCGCCAGCAGCCAAGAAGGGACATTCAATGAGCAGTTCTTC
>TRBJ2-2|-|-|14|TRBV9
CASSPRQVIGELFF
TGTGCCAGCAGCCCCCGACAGGTTATAGGGGAGCTGTTTTTT
>TRBJ1-2|-|-|15|TRBV7-2
CASSPGPGGASGYTF
TGTGCCAGCAGCCCCGGCCCTGGGGGCGCGTCTGGCTACACCTTC
>TRBJ2-7|-|-|15|TRBV5-8
CASSLGSSFSYEQYF
TGTGCCAGCAGCTTGGGCAGCTCCTTCTCCTACGAGCAGTACTTC
>TRBJ2-7|-|TRBD1|15|TRBV5-1
CASSSTWDRNYEQYF
TGCGCCAGCAGCTCAACCTGGGACAGGAACTACGAGCAGTACTTC
>TRBJ1-1|-|-|15|TRBV9
CASSVEQALNTEAFF
TGTGCCAGCAGCGTAGAACAGGCTTTAAACACTGAAGCTTTCTTT
>TRBJ2-5|-|-|14|TRBV10-2
CASSESLVGETQYF
TGCGCCAGCAGTGAGTCGTTGGTTGGAGAGACCCAGTACTTC
>TRBJ2-3|-|-|19|TRBV14
CASSQVEEGGNPLTDTQYF
TGTGCCAGCAGCCAAGTGGAAGAGGGGGGGAACCCCCTCACAGATACGCAGTATTTT
>TRBJ2-5|-|-|18|TRBV13
CASSLGGNLAAAPETQYF
TGTGCCAGCAGCTTAGGAGGGAACCTAGCAGCCGCCCCAGAGACCCAGTACTTC
>TRBJ2-1|-|TRBD2|16|TRBV29-1
CSVEASGASSYNEQFF
TGCAGCGTTGAGGCTAGCGGGGCCAGCTCCTACAATGAGCAGTTCTTC
>TRBJ1-1|-|-|12|TRBV29-1
CSVRNENTEAFF
TGCAGCGTTCGGAATGAAAACACTGAAGCTTTCTTT
>TRBJ2-1|-|-|15|TRBV13
CASSLGQGGYNEQFF
TGTGCCAGCAGCTTAGGGCAGGGTGGCTACAATGAGCAGTTCTTC
>TRBJ2-7|-|-|14|TRBV15
CATSRVPVLDEQYF
TGTGCCACCAGCAGAGTCCCGGTACTCGACGAGCAGTACTTC
>TRBJ2-3|-|TRBD2|16|TRBV5-6
CASSLDLAGFTDTQYF
TGTGCCAGCAGCTTGGATCTAGCGGGGTTCACAGATACGCAGTATTTT
>TRBJ1-4|-|-|16|TRBV2
CASSERTFATNEKLFF
TGTGCCAGCAGTGAACGGACATTTGCAACTAATGAAAAACTGTTTTTT
>TRBJ2-5|once|-|14|TRBV5-5
CASSLALEQETQYF
TGTGCCAGCAGCTTAGCCCTTGAGCAAGAGACCCAGTACTTC
>TRBJ2-7|few|-|14|TRBV5-8
CASSFIRDIYEQYF
TGTGCCAGCAGCTTCATCCGGGACATCTACGAGCAGTACTTC
>TRBJ1-5|medium-sized|-|13|TRBV15
CATGGDSNQPQHF
TGTGCCACCGGAGGGGATAGCAATCAGCCCCAGCATTTT
>TRBJ2-5|once|-|12|TRBV19
CASSMTTETQYF
TGTGCCAGTAGTATGACGACTGAGACCCAGTACTTC
>TRBJ2-7|few|-|13|TRBV29-1
CSVRGQTAYEQYF
TGCAGCGTTAGAGGACAGACCGCCTACGAGCAGTACTTC
>TRBJ2-1|-|-|17|TRBV7-3
CASSLFGRGTGVNEQFF
TGTGCCAGCAGCTTATTTGGCAGGGGCACCGGGGTAAATGAGCAGTTCTTC
>TRBJ2-3|-|-|14|TRBV7-9
CASSLGYNSDTQYF
TGTGCCAGCAGCTTGGGATATAATTCAGATACGCAGTATTTT
>TRBJ2-1|-|TRBD2|14|TRBV19
CASSPGLGYNEQFF
TGTGCCAGCTCTCCGGGACTAGGTTACAATGAGCAGTTCTTC
>TRBJ2-2|-|TRBD2|15|TRBV7-3
CASSLAAGGAGELFF
TGTGCCAGCAGCTTAGCGGCGGGAGGGGCCGGGGAGCTGTTTTTT
>TRBJ2-5|-|-|14|TRBV27
CASSLFGEGETQYF
TGTGCCAGCAGTTTATTCGGGGAAGGAGAGACCCAGTACTTC
>TRBJ1-2|few|TRBD1|13|TRBV25-1
CASSVGTGDGYTF
TGTGCCAGCAGTGTAGGGACAGGCGATGGCTACACCTTC
>TRBJ2-3|once|TRBD1|14|TRBV11-2
CASSLYRGQDTQYF
TGTGCCAGCAGCTTATACAGGGGACAGGATACGCAGTATTTT
>TRBJ2-2|-|-|15|TRBV28
CASSRPTARTGELFF
TGTGCCAGCAGCCGACCTACCGCGAGGACCGGGGAGCTGTTTTTT
>TRBJ2-7|-|TRBD2|16|TRBV18
CASSHLSGRHVGEQYF
TGTGCCAGCTCACATCTTAGCGGGCGACACGTGGGCGAGCAGTACTTC